One sample yielded the 32 T cell receptor beta chains listed below, sequenced in a study of a mutant IDH1 vaccine in newly diagnosed glioma. Clones were read by immunoSEQ multiplex PCR, and TCRdb kept only the in-frame ones, dropping some. Of approximately 82,000 clones listed, 65% to 90% are singletons. Which antigens these TCRs recognize remains unknown. Sample time point: week 23, last vaccination. Vaccinated patients received 300 ug of mutant IDH1 20-mer peptide per dose, with topical imiquimod. The material was PBMCs, obtained from a glioma patient whose treatment included an IDH1 peptide vaccine. These TCRs come from a young man with glioma. Some clones in this sample may be carry-over from other donors' samples.

The chain carries TRBV5-1 and TRBJ1-1; D is unresolved. The V gene's germline CDR1 is SGHRS and CDR2 YFSETQ. V lost 0 bases, J lost 3 bases, and 0 bases lay in between. The CDR3 has 11 amino acids. The CDR3 DNA sequence: TGCGCCAGCAGCTTGGACACTGAAGCTTTCTTT. Translated, it gives CASSLDTEAFF.

This clone was seen a handful of times. The chain employs TRBV28 and TRBJ1-3, with D possibly matching TRBD1 (6 bases). Germline-derived CDR1 and CDR2 are MDHEN and SYDVKM. The CDR3 spans 15 residues. The V end lost 8 bases, the J end lost 0 bases, and 14 bases lay between the germline ends. This CDR3 is CASARQVLSGNTIYF. CDR3 DNA sequence: TGTGCCAGCGCTAGACAGGTTCTCTCTGGAAACACCATATATTTT.

The chain carries TRBV28 and TRBJ2-3; D gene unclear. The V and J ends lost 5 bases and 0 bases respectively, with 12 bases between them. Germline values: CDR1 MDHEN, CDR2 SYDVKM. The CDR3 runs to 15 residues. The CDR3 region is CASSPPTPSTDTQYF. The CDR3 DNA reads TGTGCCAGCAGTCCCCCTACCCCTAGCACAGATACGCAGTATTTT.

The chain joins TRBV18 to TRBJ2-6, with 7 nucleotides matching TRBD1. The CDR3 is 18 residues long. Trimming took 3 bases from V and 3 from J; bases not matched to a gene: 11. Germline-derived CDR1 and CDR2 are KGHSH and LQKENI. CDR3 sequence (DNA): TGTGCCAGCTCACCTTCCGGGCAGGGGGTGTTTGGGGCCAACGTCCTGACTTTC. This codes for CASSPSGQGVFGANVLTF.

V gene TRBV28 combines with J gene TRBJ1-2; D is unclear. Trimming took off 6 bases at V and 2 bases at J, with 4 bases between the two ends. This CDR3 comprises 11 residues. Germline lookup yields CDR1 MDHEN and CDR2 SYDVKM. CDR3 nucleotides: TGTGCCAGCAGAGAGAACTATGGCTACACCTTC. Protein product: CASRENYGYTF.

The V gene is TRBV15, the J gene TRBJ2-5; 13 bases are shared with TRBD2. V was pared by 3 bases and J by 5 bases, with 9 bases of the junction left unmatched. Per the germline V gene, CDR1 is LNHNV and CDR2 is YYDKDF (reference sequence). CDR3 size: 17 residues. This CDR3 is CATSRFGLAGEEETQYF. CDR3 coding DNA: TGTGCCACCAGCAGGTTCGGACTAGCGGGAGAGGAGGAGACCCAGTACTTC. Drawing the rest from reference TRBV15 and TRBJ2-5, the complete variable domain is DAMVIQNPRYQVTQFGKPVTLSCSQTLNHNVMYWYQQKSSQAPKLLFHYYDKDFNNEADTPDNFQSRRPNTSFCFLDIRSPGLGDTAMYLCATSRFGLAGEEETQYFGPGTRLLVL.

The V gene is TRBV2, the J gene TRBJ2-5; TRBD1 might be the D (6 bases). V was trimmed by 6 bases and J by 3 bases, leaving 11 bases between them. The CDR3 spans 13 residues. CDR1 SNHLY and CDR2 FYNNEI come from the germline V gene. Written as DNA, the CDR3 is TGTGCCAGCAGACCCACAGGGAAAGAGACCCAGTACTTC. Residues: CASRPTGKETQYF.

The chain is built from TRBV7-2 and TRBJ2-5; tentatively, D is TRBD2 (5 bases). Trimming pared 5 bases from V and 1 base from J, leaving 14 bases between. CDR1 SGHTA and CDR2 FQGNSA come from the germline V gene. The CDR3 covers 15 residues. CDR3 sequence: CASSPRRLAQETQYF. The DNA for the CDR3 is TGTGCCAGCAGCCCCCGTAGGCTAGCCCAAGAGACCCAGTACTTC.

As regards this clone: One junction end does not reproduce the germline sequence, and a read error may be involved. The rearrangement links TRBV10-3 to TRBJ1-5, with D perhaps matching TRBD1 (5 bases). Germline loops: CDR1 ENHRY, CDR2 SYGVKD. The CDR3 loop spans 16 amino acids. The CDR3 nucleotides read TGTGCCGTCAGTGAGTCGATTACGGGGCACAATCAGCCCCAGCATTTT. As protein: CAVSESITGHNQPQHF.

The chain employs TRBV7-9 and TRBJ2-3, with 10 bases fitting TRBD2. The length of the CDR3 is 13 residues. Germline V gene sequence: CDR1 SEHNR, CDR2 FQNEAQ (reference sequence). With 3 bases clipped from V and 6 bases from J, the junction kept 0 bases outside the gene matches. CDR3 in amino acids: CASSLGLADTQYF. CDR3 nucleotide sequence: TGTGCCAGCAGCTTGGGACTAGCGGATACGCAGTATTTT.

This clone has just one count. The rearrangement uses TRBV5-1 and TRBJ1-3; D uncertain. This CDR3 has 14 residues. In germline, CDR1 is SGHRS, CDR2 YFSETQ. V dropped 0 bases and J dropped 2 bases, with 6 bases sitting between them. Here the CDR3 DNA reads TGCGCCAGCAGCTTGGGGCCGCCTGGAAACACCATATATTTT. The encoded protein is CASSLGPPGNTIYF.

V is TRBV6-1 and J is TRBJ1-6, with D uncertain. Germline assignment: CDR1 MNHNS and CDR2 SASEGT. Trimming left V 7 bases short and J 6 bases short, with 10 bases between. CDR3 size: 13 residues. The CDR3 spells CASNPGGNSPLHF. CDR3 bases: TGTGCCAGCAACCCGGGAGGTAATTCACCCCTCCACTTT.

The chain carries TRBV6-1 and TRBJ2-3, with TRBD2 matching over 11 bases. This CDR3 has 15 residues. The V gene's germline CDR1 is MNHNS and CDR2 SASEGT. Trimming cost V 0 bases and J 8 bases; bases outside gene matches: 4. CDR3 amino acids: CASSEALAGAPTQYF. As DNA, the CDR3 is TGTGCCAGCAGTGAAGCACTAGCGGGAGCCCCTACGCAGTATTTT.

V and J are TRBV9 and TRBJ2-1, with 10 bases matching TRBD2. This CDR3 region has 15 residues. Looked up from germline, CDR1 is SGDLS and CDR2 is YYNGEE. The J segment lost 9 bases and the V segment lost 0 bases, leaving 6 bases of the junction unmatched. The CDR3 region has the DNA TGTGCCAGCAGCGTAGAAGATGTAGCGGGAGGTGAGCAGTTCTTC. This sequence encodes CASSVEDVAGGEQFF.

The V and J genes are TRBV7-9 and TRBJ1-1, with 8 bases fitting TRBD1. The length of the CDR3 is 18 residues. Per germline, CDR1 SEHNR and CDR2 FQNEAQ (reference sequence). V was clipped by 5 bases and J by 1 base; unmatched bases: 15. CDR3 DNA sequence: TGTGCCAGCAGCCCTACCTACGGGGACAGGTGGGAGAACACTGAAGCTTTCTTT. Encoded protein: CASSPTYGDRWENTEAFF.

The chain couples TRBV19 to TRBJ1-1; TRBD1 agrees at 8 bases. Germline V lookup: CDR1 LNHDA, CDR2 SQIVND (reference sequence). J lost 11 bases, V lost 6 bases, and 29 bases had no gene match. The CDR3 contains 19 residues. The CDR3 DNA follows: TGTGCCAGTAGAAACAGGACAGGGCTCTCTAATCGAAATAGGTTTCGCGCTTTCTTT. It specifies CASRNRTGLSNRNRFRAFF.

This chain uses TRBV14 with TRBJ1-6; a possible D gene is TRBD1 (5 bases). CDR1 is SGHDN, CDR2 FVKESK, per germline. The CDR3 runs to 14 residues. The V and J ends lost 0 bases and 10 bases respectively, with 10 bases between them. The CDR3 nucleotides are TGTGCCAGCAGCCAAGAGGGGGGACCCTCACCCCTCCACTTT. Translated: CASSQEGGPSPLHF. The variable domain in full, completed from reference TRBV14 and TRBJ1-6, reads EAGVTQFPSHSVIEKGQTVTLRCDPISGHDNLYWYRRVMGKEIKFLLHFVKESKQDESGMPNNRFLAERTGGTYSTLKVQPAELEDSGVYFCASSQEGGPSPLHFGNGTRLTVT.

The genes are TRBV19 and TRBJ2-7, with D tentatively TRBD2 (6 bases). Trimming removed 3 bases at V and 2 bases at J, with 14 bases between. The CDR3 totals 15 residues. Germline V CDR1 and CDR2: LNHDA, SQIVND (reference sequence). The CDR3 spells CASSIMEGPTYEQYF. DNA of the CDR3: TGTGCCAGTAGTATTATGGAGGGGCCAACCTACGAGCAGTACTTC.

The chain employs TRBV5-1 and TRBJ2-7, with D unresolved. Trimming shortened V by 0 bases and J by 6 bases, and 13 bases separated the two germline ends. Germline assignment: CDR1 SGHRS and CDR2 YFSETQ. The CDR3 runs 14 residues. The DNA for the CDR3 is TGCGCCAGCAGCTTGGGCCGCCCCCTCAGCGAGCAGTACTTC. Translating gives CASSLGRPLSEQYF.

This clone was seen once. The rearrangement uses TRBV2 and TRBJ2-3; weak D call: TRBD2 (6 bases). Germline V gene sequence: CDR1 SNHLY, CDR2 FYNNEI. The CDR3 is 17 residues long. V was shortened by 0 bases and J by 1 base, with 14 bases between the two germline ends. DNA for the CDR3: TGTGCCAGCAGTGAAGCTTTTAGCGGCCCTGGCACAGATACGCAGTATTTT. Translating gives CASSEAFSGPGTDTQYF.

The chain links TRBV7-2 to TRBJ1-2; 7 bases are a match to TRBD1. Per the germline V gene, CDR1 is SGHTA and CDR2 is FQGNSA. The CDR3 runs to 16 residues. V dropped 2 bases and J dropped 3; count of bases not matched to a gene: 9. This chain's CDR3 is CASSLTLAGQDYGYTF. CDR3 DNA: TGTGCCAGCAGCTTAACGTTAGCCGGACAGGACTATGGCTACACCTTC.

The rearrangement uses TRBV29-1 and TRBJ2-7; TRBD1 aligns across 10 bases. Trimming removed 3 bases from V and 6 bases from J; junction bases left unmatched: 11. From germline, CDR1 is SQVTM and CDR2 ANQGSEA. The CDR3 covers 15 residues. The CDR3 protein is CSVDWTGGKSTEQYF. DNA for the CDR3: TGCAGCGTTGACTGGACAGGGGGGAAATCGACCGAGCAGTACTTC.

This chain joins TRBV28 and TRBJ1-4; D not certain. Trimming left V 10 bases short and J 4 bases short, with 16 bases between. Germline CDR1 is MDHEN and CDR2 is SYDVKM. The CDR3 totals 14 residues. DNA for the CDR3: TGTGCCACGACGATGGGTCTCATTAATGAAAAACTGTTTTTT. It translates to CATTMGLINEKLFF.

CDR3: CASRREYGYTF. CDR3 DNA sequence: TGTGCCAGCAGAAGGGAATATGGCTACACCTTC. J is TRBJ1-2 and V is TRBV9, with D uncertain. The CDR3 loop spans 11 amino acids. Per the germline V gene, CDR1 is SGDLS and CDR2 is YYNGEE. V lost 5 bases and J 5 bases, leaving 7 bases between the germline ends.

In this sample, this clone turned up a few times. The chain has TRBV7-9 and TRBJ2-3, with 7 bases identical to TRBD1. Germline values: CDR1 SEHNR, CDR2 FQNEAQ (reference sequence). After removal of 5 bases from V and 3 bases from J, the junction contained 8 bases not matched to a gene. The CDR3 sequence is 15 residues long. CDR3 sequence (DNA): TGTGCCAGCAGCAAAAGGAAGGGGGCAACAGATACGCAGTATTTT. Translation gives CASSKRKGATDTQYF.

V usage is TRBV11-2 and J usage is TRBJ2-1, with 8 bases lining up with TRBD2. The trim removed 5 bases at V and 10 bases at J, leaving 16 bases unmatched. Germline-derived CDR1 and CDR2 are SGHAT and FQNNGV. This CDR3 contains 16 residues. The DNA for the CDR3 is TGTGCCAGCAGCGCCCTCGGGGGGAGCGGGGGTGGAGAGCAGTTCTTC. Translation gives CASSALGGSGGGEQFF.

The chain carries TRBV2 and TRBJ1-2, with TRBD1 as a possible D gene (5 bases). This CDR3 has 14 amino acids. Per the germline V gene, CDR1 is SNHLY and CDR2 is FYNNEI. V gave up 2 bases and J gave up 3 bases, with 10 bases separating them. The CDR3 loop is CASSERWGDYGYTF. CDR3 DNA sequence: TGTGCCAGCAGTGAACGGTGGGGCGACTATGGCTACACCTTC. The whole variable domain, filled in from reference TRBV2 and TRBJ1-2, reads EPEVTQTPSHQVTQMGQEVILRCVPISNHLYFYWYRQILGQKVEFLVSFYNNEISEKSEIFDDQFSVERPDGSNFTLKIRSTKLEDSAMYFCASSERWGDYGYTFGSGTRLTVV.

The rearrangement uses TRBV18 and TRBJ2-1; TRBD1 aligns across 7 bases. CDR3 size: 16 residues. Germline CDR1 is KGHSH and CDR2 is LQKENI. Unmatched junction bases numbered 10, after V lost 2 bases and J lost 6 bases. CDR3 coding DNA: TGTGCCAGCTCACCAGACAGGGTAGGGGCTTTCAATGAGCAGTTCTTC. Its translation: CASSPDRVGAFNEQFF.

The J gene is TRBJ2-2, the V gene TRBV9; 9 bases fit TRBD2. V dropped 6 bases and J dropped 3; count of bases not matched to a gene: 6. There are 15 residues in the CDR3. The germline gives CDR1 SGDLS, CDR2 YYNGEE. Written as DNA, the CDR3 is TGTGCCAGCAATAGGCGGGAGGGCGACACCGGGGAGCTGTTTTTT. Protein sequence: CASNRREGDTGELFF.

The J gene is TRBJ2-7, the V gene TRBV23-1; D call uncertain. TRBV23-1 is sorted into the ORF group, with uncertain function. The CDR3 contains 12 residues. V lost 7 bases, J lost 2 bases, and 9 bases lay in between. The CDR3 coding sequence is TGCGCCAGCAAACCACCACCCTACGAGCAGTACTTC. Translating gives CASKPPPYEQYF.

The chain recombines TRBV11-3 with TRBJ2-3; no reliable D call. The V and J ends lost 2 bases and 2 bases respectively, with 8 bases between them. The length of the CDR3 is 14 residues. CDR1 is SGHNT and CDR2 is YENEEA in the germline V gene. The CDR3 sequence is CASSLSYFTDTQYF. In DNA, the CDR3 is TGTGCCAGCAGCTTATCCTACTTCACAGATACGCAGTATTTT. Drawing the rest from reference TRBV11-3 and TRBJ2-3, the complete variable domain is EAGVVQSPRYKIIEKKQPVAFWCNPISGHNTLYWYLQNLGQGPELLIRYENEEAVDDSQLPKDRFSAERLKGVDSTLKIQPAELGDSAVYLCASSLSYFTDTQYFGPGTRLTVL.

The chain links TRBV7-9 to TRBJ2-2; 11 bases are a match to TRBD2. Trimming cost V 3 bases and J 4 bases; bases outside gene matches: 1. The CDR3 length is 15 residues. The germline gives CDR1 SEHNR, CDR2 FQNEAQ (reference sequence). This CDR3 reads CASSLGTSGTGELFF. In DNA, the CDR3 is TGTGCCAGCAGCTTGGGGACTAGCGGCACCGGGGAGCTGTTTTTT.